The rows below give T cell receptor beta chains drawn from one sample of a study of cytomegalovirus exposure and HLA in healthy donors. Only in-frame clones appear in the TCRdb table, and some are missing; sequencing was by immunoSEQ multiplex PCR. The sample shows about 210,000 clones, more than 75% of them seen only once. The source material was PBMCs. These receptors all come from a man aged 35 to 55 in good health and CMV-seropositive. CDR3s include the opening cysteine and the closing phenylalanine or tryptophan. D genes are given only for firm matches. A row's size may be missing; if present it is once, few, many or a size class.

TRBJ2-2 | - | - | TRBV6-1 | TGTGCCAGCAGTGAACTAGGCGGGGAGCTGTTTTTT | CASSELGGELFF
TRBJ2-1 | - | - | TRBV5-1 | TGCGCCAGCAGCTTGGAATATTTCGATGAGCGGTTCTTC | CASSLEYFDERFF
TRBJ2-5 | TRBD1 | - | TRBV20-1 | TGCAGCGCAGGGGGCGGAGAGACCCAGTACTTC | CSAGGGETQYF
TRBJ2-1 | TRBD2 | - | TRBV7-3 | TGTGCCAGCAGCAGGACTAGTCCTGATGAGCAGTTCTTC | CASSRTSPDEQFF
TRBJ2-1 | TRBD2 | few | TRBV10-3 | TGTGCCATCAGTTTGGCTAGCGGGCTTTTGAGCTCCTACAATGAGCAGTTCTTC | CAISLASGLLSSYNEQFF
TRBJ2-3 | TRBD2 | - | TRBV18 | TGTGCCAGCTCAACGCAACCTAGCGGGAGGGCGACAGATACGCAGTATTTT | CASSTQPSGRATDTQYF
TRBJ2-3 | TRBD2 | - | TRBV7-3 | TGTGCCAGCAGTGCTGGGACTAGCGCTCCCTCTAGCACAGATACGCAGTATTTT | CASSAGTSAPSSTDTQYF
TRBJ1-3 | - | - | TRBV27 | TGTGCCAGCCGCCCGGGGACTACTGGAAACACCATATATTTT | CASRPGTTGNTIYF
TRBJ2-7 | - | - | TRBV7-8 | TGTGCCAGCAGCTTATCTAATATCTACGAGCAGTACTTC | CASSLSNIYEQYF
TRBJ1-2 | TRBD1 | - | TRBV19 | TGTGCCAGTAGTCTCCAGGGGGCAGGCTATGGCTACACCTTC | CASSLQGAGYGYTF
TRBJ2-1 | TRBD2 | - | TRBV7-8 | TGTGCCAGCAGCTTAGGTCTCATAGGGACTAGCGGCGGCTCCTACAATGAGCAGTTCTTC | CASSLGLIGTSGGSYNEQFF
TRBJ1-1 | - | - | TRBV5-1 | TGCGCCAGTCGGGGGATGGACACTGAAGCTTTCTTT | CASRGMDTEAFF
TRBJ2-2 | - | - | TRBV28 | TGTGCCAGCAGTCTCACGCGGGGAACCGGGGAGCTGTTTTTT | CASSLTRGTGELFF
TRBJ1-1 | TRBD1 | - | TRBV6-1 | TGTGCCAGCAGTGAAGCCCCGGGACAGCTATTTATGAACACTGAAGCTTTCTTT | CASSEAPGQLFMNTEAFF
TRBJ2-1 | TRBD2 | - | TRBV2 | TGTGCCAGCAGTCTTATGGGGAGCGGGAGGTACAATGAGCAGTTCTTC | CASSLMGSGRYNEQFF
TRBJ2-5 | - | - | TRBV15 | TGTGCCACCAGCAGACCGACTGAGTACCAAGAGACCCAGTACTTC | CATSRPTEYQETQYF
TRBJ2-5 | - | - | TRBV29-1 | TGCAGCGTCCTCCAAGAGACCCAGTACTTC | CSVLQETQYF
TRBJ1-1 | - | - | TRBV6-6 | TGTGCCAGCAGCTACGGGGCGCTGAACACTGAAGCTCTCTTT | CASSYGALNTEALF
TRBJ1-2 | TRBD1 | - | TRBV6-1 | TGTGCCAGCAGTGAACGGACAGGGAGTAACTATGGCTACACCTTC | CASSERTGSNYGYTF
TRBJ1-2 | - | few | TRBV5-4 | TGTGCCAGCAGCCAAGAGGGGGGGGCTGCTAACTATGGCTACACCTTC | CASSQEGGAANYGYTF
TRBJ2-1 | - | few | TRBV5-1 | TGCGCCAGCAGCTTGGTGGGGGCTGGGGAGCAGTTCTTC | CASSLVGAGEQFF
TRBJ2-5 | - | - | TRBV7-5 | TGTGCCAGAATTCGAGAGACCCAGTACTTC | CARIRETQYF
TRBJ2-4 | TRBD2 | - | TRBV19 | TGTGCCAGTACTCCCCCGGCTAGCGGGGAAAACATTCAGTACTTC | CASTPPASGENIQYF
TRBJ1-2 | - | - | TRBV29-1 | TGCAGCGTTGAGACAGATCTTAACTATGGCTACACCTTC | CSVETDLNYGYTF
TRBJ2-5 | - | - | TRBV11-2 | TGTGCCAGCAGACAGACGATTGCAGAGACCCAGTACTTC | CASRQTIAETQYF
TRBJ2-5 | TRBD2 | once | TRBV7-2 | TGTGCCAGCAGCCTAACTAGCGGGAGGGGAGAGACCCAGTACTTC | CASSLTSGRGETQYF
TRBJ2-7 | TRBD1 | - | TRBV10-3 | TGTGCCATCAGTTATACACAGGGGGGCTCCTACGAGCAGTACTTC | CAISYTQGGSYEQYF
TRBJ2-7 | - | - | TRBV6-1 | TGTGCCAGCAGTGAAGCGTGGGCAACCTACGAGCAGTACTTC | CASSEAWATYEQYF
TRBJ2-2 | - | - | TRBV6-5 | TGTGCCAGCAGTTACGGCTTGGGGGAGCTGTTTTTT | CASSYGLGELFF
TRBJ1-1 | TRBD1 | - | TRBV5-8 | TGTGCCAGCAGCTTGGCCAGTCGACAGGGGGCGGGAGTGGACACTGAAGCTTTCTTT | CASSLASRQGAGVDTEAFF
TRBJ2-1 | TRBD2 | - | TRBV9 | TGTGCCAGCAGCGTAGGACTAGCGGGAGGGAGTCTGTTTGAGCAGTTCTTC | CASSVGLAGGSLFEQFF
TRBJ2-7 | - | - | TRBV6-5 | TGTGCCAGCAGTTACTCTGGGGACCAGGGGGAGCAGTACTTC | CASSYSGDQGEQYF
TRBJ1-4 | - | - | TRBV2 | TGTGCCAGCAGTGTCGACAGAAATGAAAAACTGTTTTTT | CASSVDRNEKLFF
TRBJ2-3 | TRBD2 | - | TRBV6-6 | TGTGCCAGCAGTTACCGTAGCGGGACAGATACGCAGTATTTT | CASSYRSGTDTQYF
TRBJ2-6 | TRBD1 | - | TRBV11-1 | TGTGCCAGCAGCCCATGGGACAGCTCTGGGGCCAACGTCCTGACTTTC | CASSPWDSSGANVLTF
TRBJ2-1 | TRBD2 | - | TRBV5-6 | TGTGCCAGCAGCCCAAGGGGGCTAGCGGGAGCCTACAATGAGCAGTTCTTC | CASSPRGLAGAYNEQFF
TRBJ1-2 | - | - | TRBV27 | TGTGCCAGCAGTTTAGGCAGGGCTGCCTATGGCTACACCTTC | CASSLGRAAYGYTF
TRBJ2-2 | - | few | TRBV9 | TGTGCCAGCAGCGTAGATAGGAGGCCGAACACCGGGGAGCTGTTTTTT | CASSVDRRPNTGELFF
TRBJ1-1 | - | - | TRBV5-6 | TGTGCCAGCAGCCGCAGTTTATTGAACACTGAAGCTTTCTTT | CASSRSLLNTEAFF
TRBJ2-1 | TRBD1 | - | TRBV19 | TGTGCCAGTAGAGCCCTACCGGGACAGGGGAATGAGCAGTTCTTC | CASRALPGQGNEQFF
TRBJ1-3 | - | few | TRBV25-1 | TGTGCCAGCAGTGAATATGGGCAGGGGAGAAACACCATATATTTT | CASSEYGQGRNTIYF
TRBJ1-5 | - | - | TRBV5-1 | TGCGCCAGCAGCCCGAAACCCCAAGGACAGACTCCTTATAGCAATCAGCCCCAGCATTTT | CASSPKPQGQTPYSNQPQHF
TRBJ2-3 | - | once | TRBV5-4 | TGTGCCAGCAGCTTGGTAAAGAGGCCAGATACGCAGTATTTT | CASSLVKRPDTQYF
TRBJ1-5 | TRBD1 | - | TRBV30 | TGTGCCTGGAGTTATGCAGGGGGCTCGAGCAATCAGCCCCAGCATTTT | CAWSYAGGSSNQPQHF
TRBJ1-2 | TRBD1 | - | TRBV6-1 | TGTGCCAGCAGCGAGACAGGGGATCGAGGCTACACCTTC | CASSETGDRGYTF
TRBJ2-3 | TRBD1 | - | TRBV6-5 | TGTGCCAGCAGTCGCCTACAGGGGAACACAGATACGCAGTATTTT | CASSRLQGNTDTQYF
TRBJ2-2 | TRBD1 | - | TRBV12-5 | TGTGCTAGTGGTTTGGGGGACAGGGTGAACGGGGAGCTGTTTTTT | CASGLGDRVNGELFF
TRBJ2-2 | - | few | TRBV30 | TGTGCCTGGAGTGCCTCGAACACCGGGGAGCTGTTTTTT | CAWSASNTGELFF
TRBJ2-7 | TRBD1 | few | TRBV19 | TGTGCCAGTAAGAGGACAGGATCCTACGAGCAGTACTTC | CASKRTGSYEQYF
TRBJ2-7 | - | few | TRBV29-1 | TGCAGCGTTGATCAGGGTTTGGAGCAGTACTTC | CSVDQGLEQYF
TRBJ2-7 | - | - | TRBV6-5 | TGTGCCAGCAGTCCTAGTATATCCTACTACGAGCAGTACTTC | CASSPSISYYEQYF
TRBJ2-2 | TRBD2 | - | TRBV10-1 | TGCGCCAGCAGTGAGTCGGGGACTAGCGGGAGAAGCACCGGGGAGCTGTTTTTT | CASSESGTSGRSTGELFF
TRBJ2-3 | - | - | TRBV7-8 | TGTGCCAGCAGCGCCAGGTTGGCAGATACGCAGTATTTT | CASSARLADTQYF